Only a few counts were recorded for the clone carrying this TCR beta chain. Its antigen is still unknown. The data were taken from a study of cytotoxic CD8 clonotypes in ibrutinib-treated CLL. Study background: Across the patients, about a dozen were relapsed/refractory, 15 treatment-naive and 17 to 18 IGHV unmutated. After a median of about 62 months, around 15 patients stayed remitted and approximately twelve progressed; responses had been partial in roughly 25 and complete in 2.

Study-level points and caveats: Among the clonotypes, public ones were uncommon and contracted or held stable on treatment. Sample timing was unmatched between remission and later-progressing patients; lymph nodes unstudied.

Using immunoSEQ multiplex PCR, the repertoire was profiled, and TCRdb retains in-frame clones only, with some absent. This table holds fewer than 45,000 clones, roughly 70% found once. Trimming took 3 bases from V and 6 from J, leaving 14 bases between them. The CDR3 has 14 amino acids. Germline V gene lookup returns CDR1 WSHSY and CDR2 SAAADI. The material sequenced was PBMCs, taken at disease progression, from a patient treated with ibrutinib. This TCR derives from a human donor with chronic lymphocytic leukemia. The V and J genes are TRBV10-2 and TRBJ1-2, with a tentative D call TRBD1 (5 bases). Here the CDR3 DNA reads TGCGCCAGCAGTGACTTTGGCAGGGAAAATGGCTACACCTTC. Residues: CASSDFGRENGYTF.